The 14 T cell receptor beta chains in this list originate from one sample, sequenced in a study of T-cell reconstitution after alpha-beta-depleted transplantation in children. Unique molecular identifiers were incorporated during preparation of the TCRbeta library. Using its own MiXCR run on the PCR reads, TCRdb lists one record per CDR3 protein. The repertoire consists of 7,000 to 9,500 distinct CDR3 sequences, with 30% occurring once and the leading ten covering less than 2.5%. This specimen consisted of peripheral blood, obtained 60 days after TCRalphabeta/CD19-depleted stem cell transplant. These receptors were taken from a boy under three years old who had a stem cell transplant for SCID, so the T cells may come from the graft donor.

The chain links TRBV12-3 or TRBV12-4 to TRBJ2-1; the D gene is possibly TRBD2 (6 bases). This CDR3 comprises 13 residues. The V gene lost 6 bases and the J gene lost 7 bases, with 13 bases spanning the gap. The CDR3 loop reads CASRLTRQNEQFF. CDR3 DNA: TGTGCCAGCAGATTGACTAGACAGAATGAGCAGTTCTTC.

This clonotype was counted at least ten times. The chain employs TRBV20-1 and TRBJ1-2, with TRBD1 as a possible D gene (6 bases). Deletions cut 4 bases from V and 2 bases from J, with 8 bases between. Germline V gives CDR1 DFQATT, CDR2 SNEGSKA (reference sequence). This CDR3 has 12 amino acids. The CDR3 DNA reads TGCAGTGCTATAGACAGGAACTATGGCTACACCTTC. Encoded protein: CSAIDRNYGYTF.

This chain joins TRBV20-1 and TRBJ2-3; D is unclear. The germline gives CDR1 DFQATT, CDR2 SNEGSKA (reference sequence). The CDR3 consists of 15 residues. V lost 1 base to trimming and J lost 6 bases, with 17 bases between them. The CDR3 spells CSARGNGRGRDTQYF. The CDR3 DNA follows: TGCAGTGCTAGAGGGAACGGGCGAGGCAGGGATACGCAGTATTTT.

This clonotype is medium-sized within its sample. The genes are TRBV9 and TRBJ2-7; TRBD2 might be the D (6 bases). Per the germline V gene, CDR1 is SGDLS and CDR2 is YYNGEE. The CDR3 runs to 15 residues. Trimming stripped 4 bases from V and 0 bases from J, with 14 bases between. The CDR3 coding sequence is TGTGCCAGCAGCCTCCGCGCGGGGAGCTCCTACGAGCAGTACTTC. Translated: CASSLRAGSSYEQYF. Full variable domain (rest looked up from reference TRBV9 and TRBJ2-7): DSGVTQTPKHLITATGQRVTLRCSPRSGDLSVYWYQQSLDQGLQFLIQYYNGEERAKGNILERFSAQQFPDLHSELNLSSLELGDSALYFCASSLRAGSSYEQYFGPGTRLTVT.

The J gene is TRBJ1-2, the V gene TRBV4-1; the D is unclear. Trimming cost V 2 bases and J 6 bases, with 16 bases left between them. Germline V gene data show CDR1 as MGHRA and CDR2 as YSYEKL. This CDR3 has 15 residues. CDR3: CASSQRTAPPHGYTF. In DNA, the CDR3 is TGCGCCAGCAGCCAACGTACTGCCCCCCCTCATGGCTACACCTTC.

Remarks on this clonotype: A read error may produce the germline difference seen at one junction end. J is TRBJ2-7 and V is TRBV7-7; D perhaps matches TRBD1 (5 bases). Germline CDR1 and CDR2: SSHAT and FNYEAQ (reference sequence). This CDR3 comprises 13 residues. The CDR3 here is CASSPDRNHEQYF. CDR3 in DNA: TGTGCTAGCAGCCCCGACAGAAACCACGAGCAGTACTTC.

This clonotype was counted ten times or more. The CDR3 DNA reads TGTGCCAGCAGCTCCCAGGGGGCCAGGGAGACCCAGTACTTC. Its translation is CASSSQGARETQYF. The chain employs TRBV11-1 and TRBJ2-5; 8 nucleotides agree with TRBD1. This CDR3 is built from 14 residues. The V gene's germline CDR1 is SGHAT and CDR2 FQDESV (reference sequence). The trim removed 4 bases at V and 5 bases at J, leaving 6 bases unmatched.

V and J are TRBV7-2 and TRBJ2-7, with 7 nucleotides matching TRBD2. This CDR3 contains 16 residues. CDR1 is SGHTA, CDR2 FQGNSA, per germline. With 1 base clipped from V and 3 bases from J, the junction kept 9 bases outside the gene matches. The CDR3 nucleotides are TGTGCCAGCAGCTTAGGCGCGGCTAGCGGTTACTACGAGCAGTACTTC. This gives the protein CASSLGAASGYYEQYF.

In this sample, this clonotype is medium-sized. This chain uses TRBV12-3 or TRBV12-4 with TRBJ2-1; 11 bases agree with TRBD2. CDR3 length: 16 amino acids. V lost 5 bases and J lost 2; bases outside the gene matches: 5. The CDR3 sequence: CASSTVLAGAYNEQFF. The DNA for the CDR3 is TGTGCCAGCAGTACCGTACTAGCGGGGGCCTACAATGAGCAGTTCTTC.

By share, this clonotype counts as medium-sized. The chain joins TRBV14 to TRBJ2-1, with 10 positions matching TRBD1. The trim removed 4 bases at V and 3 bases at J, leaving 6 bases unmatched. The germline V gene has CDR1 SGHDN and CDR2 FVKESK. The CDR3 is 16 residues long. The CDR3 sequence: CASSLEDRGFYNEQFF. CDR3 in DNA: TGTGCCAGCAGCCTTGAGGACAGGGGGTTCTACAATGAGCAGTTCTTC.

This clonotype is judged medium-sized. As DNA, the CDR3 is TGTGCCAGCTCCCCCTGGGGCTTTCCAGGAGATACGCAGTATTTT. Protein sequence: CASSPWGFPGDTQYF. V gene TRBV2 combines with J gene TRBJ2-3; the D gene is possibly TRBD1 (5 bases). The CDR3 has 15 residues. Germline V gene data show CDR1 as SNHLY and CDR2 as FYNNEI. V was clipped by 8 bases and J by 5 bases, with 20 bases between them. Using reference TRBV2 and TRBJ2-3 for the parts outside the CDR3, the full variable domain is EPEVTQTPSHQVTQMGQEVILRCVPISNHLYFYWYRQILGQKVEFLVSFYNNEISEKSEIFDDQFSVERPDGSNFTLKIRSTKLEDSAMYFCASSPWGFPGDTQYFGPGTRLTVL.

This clonotype showed up many times. V and J are TRBV3-1 and TRBJ2-7; D not resolved. The germline V and J ends were trimmed by 1 base and 6 bases, with 4 bases remaining between them. Germline V CDR1 and CDR2: LGHDT, YNNKEL (reference sequence). The CDR3 covers 11 residues. The CDR3 DNA is TGTGCCAGCAGCCAAGTTGGCGAGCAGTACTTC. Protein product: CASSQVGEQYF.

This clonotype is classed as medium-sized. The chain carries TRBV3-1 and TRBJ1-5, with D unresolved. Germline CDR1 and CDR2: LGHDT and YNNKEL (reference sequence). With 1 base removed from V and 0 bases from J, the gap between germline ends came to 7 bases. The CDR3 is made up of 15 amino acids. This chain's CDR3 is CASSQGENSNQPQHF. CDR3 sequence (DNA): TGTGCCAGCAGCCAAGGTGAGAATAGCAATCAGCCCCAGCATTTT. Drawing the rest from reference TRBV3-1 and TRBJ1-5, the complete variable domain is DTAVSQTPKYLVTQMGNDKSIKCEQNLGHDTMYWYKQDSKKFLKIMFSYNNKELIINETVPNRFSPKSPDKAHLNLHINSLELGDSAVYFCASSQGENSNQPQHFGDGTRLSIL.

This clonotype is categorized as medium-sized. This chain joins TRBV5-1 and TRBJ2-7; D tentatively reads TRBD1 or TRBD2 (5 bases each). The length of the CDR3 is 14 residues. V gave up 1 base and J gave up 2 bases, with 10 bases separating them. From germline, CDR1 is SGHRS and CDR2 YFSETQ. CDR3 DNA: TGCGCCAGCAGCTTGTGGGGGTTAGCCTACGAGCAGTACTTC. Its translation is CASSLWGLAYEQYF.